This passage covers 24 T cell receptor beta chains from one sample sequenced in a study of cytomegalovirus exposure and HLA in healthy donors. 13 Jbeta primers and 60 Vbeta primers were used for the PCR. The data were produced by immunoSEQ multiplex PCR, yet TCRdb's version contains in-frame clones alone and is incomplete. Found here are fewer than 200,000 clones, around 80% of them singletons; the top ten hold 0.7% to 0.95%. The sequencing sample was made of PBMCs. The receptors were sampled from a woman aged 18-35 years in good health and CMV-seronegative.

This chain connects TRBV2 to TRBJ1-5; 7 bases are shared with TRBD1. Germline assignment: CDR1 SNHLY and CDR2 FYNNEI. J was trimmed by 6 bases and V by 4 bases; bases with no gene match: 3. The CDR3 covers 13 residues. CDR3 residues: CASSGQGGQPQHF. The CDR3 DNA reads as TGTGCCAGCAGTGGACAGGGTGGTCAGCCCCAGCATTTT.

This clone was recorded only once. DNA for the CDR3: TGCGCCAGCAGCCTCGGGGACAGGGTTTTGTTCGAGCAGTACTTC. It encodes CASSLGDRVLFEQYF. The V gene is TRBV5-1, the J gene TRBJ2-5; TRBD1 matches 9 bases. The DNA end is a closer match to TRBJ2-7, so the J assignment may be wrong. This CDR3 is 15 amino acids long. Germline loops: CDR1 SGHRS, CDR2 YFSETQ.

The CDR3 loop reads CASSPVGQTPTTNEKLFF. The CDR3 DNA follows: TGTGCCAGCTCACCGGTGGGACAGACCCCTACAACTAATGAAAAACTGTTTTTT. This rearrangement joins TRBV18 to TRBJ1-4; the match to TRBD1 covers 7 bases. In germline, CDR1 is KGHSH, CDR2 LQKENI. V gave up 3 bases and J gave up 0 bases; unmatched junction bases: 10. The CDR3 spans 18 residues.

This clone has a handful of counts. This chain uses TRBV28 with TRBJ1-4; perhaps TRBD1 as D (6 bases). CDR1 and CDR2 from the germline V gene are MDHEN and SYDVKM. The CDR3 runs 13 residues. V lost 6 bases and J 6 bases, leaving 11 bases between the germline ends. This CDR3 is CASRGGGDEKLFF. CDR3 nucleotides: TGTGCCAGCAGGGGAGGGGGGGATGAAAAACTGTTTTTT.

The V call is TRBV5-5, the J call TRBJ2-3; D is perhaps TRBD1 (6 bases). The ends were cut back, 0 bases at V and 3 bases at J, with 17 bases in the middle. The CDR3 runs to 17 residues. Looked up from germline, CDR1 is SGHKS and CDR2 is YYEKEE (reference sequence). In DNA, the CDR3 is TGTGCCAGCAGCTTGGTTAGGGGGATGGCGGCGACAGATACGCAGTATTTT. This sequence encodes CASSLVRGMAATDTQYF. Using reference TRBV5-5 and TRBJ2-3 for the parts outside the CDR3, the full variable domain is DAGVTQSPTHLIKTRGQQVTLRCSPISGHKSVSWYQQVLGQGPQFIFQYYEKEERGRGNFPDRFSARQFPNYSSELNVNALLLGDSALYLCASSLVRGMAATDTQYFGPGTRLTVL.

The genes are TRBV5-1 and TRBJ2-7, with a possible D match to TRBD1 (5 bases). V was trimmed by 0 bases and J by 2 bases, leaving 9 bases between them. Germline loops: CDR1 SGHRS, CDR2 YFSETQ. There are 14 residues in the CDR3. CDR3 bases: TGCGCCAGCAGCTTGGCTCAGGGCCCCTACGAGCAGTACTTC. It translates to CASSLAQGPYEQYF.

V usage is TRBV2 and J usage is TRBJ2-7; maybe TRBD2 (5 bases). CDR1 and CDR2 (germline): SNHLY, FYNNEI. This CDR3 has 15 residues. Trimming took 5 bases from V and 2 from J, leaving 16 bases between them. Here the CDR3 DNA reads TGTGCCAGCAGTCCTTTTGCGGGTGGGGCCTACGAGCAGTACTTC. Protein: CASSPFAGGAYEQYF.

The V gene is TRBV5-4, the J gene TRBJ2-5, with 9 bases matching TRBD2. The J call may be in error: the DNA end matches TRBJ2-7 better. Germline values: CDR1 SGHNT, CDR2 YYREEE (reference sequence). The length of the CDR3 is 17 residues. CDR3 nucleotide sequence: TGTGCCAGCAGCTTGTTTAGAGGGCTAGCGGGATCCTACGAGCAGTACTTC. As protein: CASSLFRGLAGSYEQYF.

The chain employs TRBV6-6 and TRBJ2-2; TRBD1 matches 10 bases. The V gene's germline CDR1 is MNHNY and CDR2 SVGAGI (reference sequence). The CDR3 consists of 15 residues. J was trimmed by 7 bases and V by 6 bases; bases with no gene match: 8. CDR3 nucleotide sequence: TGTGCCAGCAGAACCGGGACAGGGGAACTCGGGGAGCTGTTTTTT. It translates to CASRTGTGELGELFF.

This sequence joins TRBV5-1 and TRBJ1-5, with 7 bases lining up with TRBD1. Germline CDR1 and CDR2: SGHRS and YFSETQ. V shed 4 bases and J 3 bases; nucleotides not matched to a gene: 7. CDR3 size: 15 residues. The CDR3 DNA follows: TGCGCCAGCAGCCCCTCAGGGGGGATCAATCAGCCCCAGCATTTT. Amino acids: CASSPSGGINQPQHF. Based on the CDR3 plus reference TRBV5-1 and TRBJ1-5, the full variable domain is KAGVTQTPRYLIKTRGQQVTLSCSPISGHRSVSWYQQTPGQGLQFLFEYFSETQRNKGNFPGRFSGRQFSNSRSEMNVSTLELGDSALYLCASSPSGGINQPQHFGDGTRLSIL.

This clone was detected only a few times. The gene calls are TRBV29-1 and TRBJ2-7; the match to TRBD1 covers 8 bases. Germline lookup yields CDR1 SQVTM and CDR2 ANQGSEA. The CDR3 is 15 amino acids. J lost 2 bases, V lost 4 bases, and 10 bases had no gene match. The CDR3 DNA follows: TGCAGCGTTGTACCCCGGGACAGGATTCCCTACGAGCAGTACTTC. This codes for CSVVPRDRIPYEQYF.

This sequence joins TRBV6-1 and TRBJ2-1; D gene unclear. Trimming stripped 3 bases from V and 1 base from J, with 7 bases between. This CDR3 has 14 amino acids. Looked up from germline, CDR1 is MNHNS and CDR2 is SASEGT. In DNA, the CDR3 is TGTGCCAGCAGTGACTTTAGTTCCTACAATGAGCAGTTCTTC. Protein product: CASSDFSSYNEQFF.

CDR3: CASSWNVNRGLSDTQYF. The CDR3 nucleotides are TGTGCCAGCAGCTGGAATGTGAACAGGGGGTTATCAGATACGCAGTATTTT. The V gene is TRBV5-4, the J gene TRBJ2-3; 8 bases line up with TRBD1. Germline V CDR1 and CDR2: SGHNT, YYREEE (reference sequence). The CDR3 consists of 17 residues. The V and J ends lost 3 bases and 4 bases, in that order; junction bases with no gene match: 13.

This clone was picked up a small number of times. V usage is TRBV29-1 and J usage is TRBJ1-4, with 7 bases identical to TRBD1. The CDR3 is made up of 13 amino acids. Germline V lookup: CDR1 SQVTM, CDR2 ANQGSEA. The junction had 5 bases not matched to a gene; V was cut back by 7 bases and J by 3 bases. As DNA, the CDR3 is TGCAGCGCCGGGGACAGCTCTAATGAAAAACTGTTTTTT. Translation: CSAGDSSNEKLFF.

The chain recombines TRBV19 with TRBJ2-2; TRBD1 agrees at 7 bases. The V gene's germline CDR1 is LNHDA and CDR2 SQIVND (reference sequence). The CDR3 has 14 amino acids. V dropped 10 bases and J dropped 3; count of bases not matched to a gene: 8. The CDR3 nucleotides are TGTGCCACAAGTACAGGGGAGCACACCGGGGAGCTGTTTTTT. Encoded protein: CATSTGEHTGELFF.

This clone was seen just once. The genes are TRBV11-2 and TRBJ1-2, with D maybe TRBD1 (5 bases). The CDR3 extends over 13 amino acids. The V gene lost 1 base and the J gene lost 6 bases, with 9 bases spanning the gap. Germline V gives CDR1 SGHAT, CDR2 FQNNGV. CDR3: CASSLAGRHGYTF. In DNA form, the CDR3 reads TGTGCCAGCAGCTTAGCAGGGAGGCATGGCTACACCTTC. Full variable domain (outside the CDR3, taken from reference TRBV11-2 and TRBJ1-2): EAGVAQSPRYKIIEKRQSVAFWCNPISGHATLYWYQQILGQGPKLLIQFQNNGVVDDSQLPKDRFSAERLKGVDSTLKIQPAKLEDSAVYLCASSLAGRHGYTFGSGTRLTVV.

The CDR3 nucleotides read TGTGCCAGCAGGTGGCGGGAGGTCGCCCACAATGAGCAGTTCTTC. It yields the protein CASRWREVAHNEQFF. The V call is TRBV2, the J call TRBJ2-1; 8 bases map to TRBD2. Germline V gives CDR1 SNHLY, CDR2 FYNNEI. V lost 6 bases, J lost 5 bases, and 9 bases stayed unmatched. The CDR3 is 15 residues long.

The genes are TRBV7-6 and TRBJ2-7, with D tentatively TRBD2 (6 bases). Germline V gene data show CDR1 as SGHVS and CDR2 as FNYEAQ. V lost 5 bases and J lost 3, with 23 bases in between. The CDR3 spans 17 residues. The DNA for the CDR3 is TGTGCCAGCAGCGACTCTGCCCCCGGGGGAACCTACTACGAGCAGTACTTC. This codes for CASSDSAPGGTYYEQYF.

V usage is TRBV7-2 and J usage is TRBJ2-3; a weak D match, TRBD1 (5 bases). The CDR3 is made up of 13 amino acids. V lost 2 bases and J lost 4, with 7 bases in between. Germline assignment: CDR1 SGHTA and CDR2 FQGNSA. CDR3 coding DNA: TGTGCCAGCAGCTTATCCAGGGCAGATACGCAGTATTTT. Residues: CASSLSRADTQYF.

The chain links TRBV18 to TRBJ1-2, with 9 positions matching TRBD1. The CDR3 extends over 16 amino acids. The J segment lost 1 base and the V segment lost 4 bases, leaving 7 bases of the junction unmatched. The germline CDR1 and CDR2 sequences are KGHSH and LQKENI. CDR3 in DNA: TGTGCCAGCTCACTCGGACAGGGGAACAATAACTATGGCTACACCTTC. Translation: CASSLGQGNNNYGYTF. Based on the CDR3 plus reference TRBV18 and TRBJ1-2, the full variable domain is NAGVMQNPRHLVRRRGQEARLRCSPMKGHSHVYWYRQLPEEGLKFMVYLQKENIIDESGMPKERFSAEFPKEGPSILRIQQVVRGDSAAYFCASSLGQGNNNYGYTFGSGTRLTVV.

The chain carries TRBV9 and TRBJ2-7; 8 nucleotides match TRBD2. CDR3 size: 15 residues. Per germline, CDR1 SGDLS and CDR2 YYNGEE. V was pared by 3 bases and J by 3 bases, with 8 bases of the junction left unmatched. The CDR3 is CASSAQEREIYEQYF. DNA of the CDR3: TGTGCCAGCAGCGCCCAGGAGCGGGAGATCTACGAGCAGTACTTC.

V is TRBV28 and J is TRBJ2-1; the match to TRBD2 covers 8 bases. Losses at the gene ends were 11 bases for V and 7 bases for J; bases not matched to a gene: 13. The CDR3 is 14 amino acids. Germline loops: CDR1 MDHEN, CDR2 SYDVKM. CDR3 in DNA: TGTGCCTTTCAAAGGTCTGGCGGGAGGAATGAGCAGTTCTTC. This sequence encodes CAFQRSGGRNEQFF.

The rearrangement links TRBV15 to TRBJ2-7; D is possibly TRBD2 (5 bases). Germline CDR1 reads LNHNV; CDR2 reads YYDKDF (reference sequence). Trimming took 5 bases from V and 9 from J, leaving 20 bases between them. The CDR3 is 14 residues long. CDR3 in amino acids: CATSRLSGEEGQYF. For the CDR3, the DNA is TGTGCCACCAGCCGATTAAGCGGAGAAGAGGGGCAGTACTTC.

CDR3 sequence reads: CASSQDGGSLGNEQFF. The CDR3 DNA is TGTGCCAGCAGCCAAGATGGCGGGAGCTTGGGCAATGAGCAGTTCTTC. The chain employs TRBV4-2 and TRBJ2-1; 7 positions match TRBD2. J gave up 6 bases and V 0 bases, and 8 bases lay outside the gene matches. Germline values: CDR1 LGHNA, CDR2 YNFKEQ. CDR3 length: 16 residues.